This T cell receptor (beta chain) was obtained from a study of blood T cells in healthy people across ages. This clonotype was detected once. Primed by a sample-barcoded 5' primer and a J-beta primer mix, a second PCR proceeded for roughly 7 to 11 cycles. TCRdb processed the 5' RACE reads anew with MiXCR; each CDR3 protein has one entry. The sample has approximately 730,000 distinct CDR3 sequences, less than 70% seen once. CDR1 and CDR2 from the germline V gene are KGHSH and LQKENI. There are 15 residues in the CDR3. Trimming cost V 3 bases and J 0 bases, with 6 bases left between them. Sequenced: blood. This clonotype was sampled from an elderly man in good health. V usage is TRBV18 and J usage is TRBJ2-6; D ambiguous. In DNA, the CDR3 is TGTGCCAGCTCACCCCAGCACTCTGGGGCCAACGTCCTGACTTTC. It translates to CASSPQHSGANVLTF.